This record covers a single TCR beta chain. What it recognizes is unknown. Deep was the level used in running the assay. Study processing details: ImmunoSEQ supplied junction-only sequences lacking quality scores, so filtering was different. Using immunoSEQ multiplex PCR, the repertoire was profiled, and TCRdb retains in-frame clones only, with some absent. That table is the source of V, J and clone size, and D and trimming were worked out from the DNA. The sample has about 1.1 million clones, around 78% seen once; the top ten hold 0.61%. The sample comes from a study of shared clonotypes between healthy human individuals. Whole-study results and caveats: In general, naive subsets displayed greater estimated richness than memory subsets did. Tissue TCR repertoires likely differ from these blood-only repertoires.

Specimen: memory CD4+ T cells from PBMCs. As for subset: CD45RA-negative fraction. The clonotype comes from a man aged 18 to 30 in good health. Some clones in this sample may be carry-over from other donors' samples.

CDR3 sequence (DNA): TGCGCCAGCAGCTTCGGGAGCGGAAGGTACGAGCAGTACTTC. It encodes CASSFGSGRYEQYF. The rearrangement joins TRBV5-1 to TRBJ2-7; TRBD2 might be the D (6 bases). Germline V lookup: CDR1 SGHRS, CDR2 YFSETQ. Between the trimmed V and J ends, which lost 2 bases and 4 bases, there was a span of 13 bases. The length of the CDR3 is 14 residues.